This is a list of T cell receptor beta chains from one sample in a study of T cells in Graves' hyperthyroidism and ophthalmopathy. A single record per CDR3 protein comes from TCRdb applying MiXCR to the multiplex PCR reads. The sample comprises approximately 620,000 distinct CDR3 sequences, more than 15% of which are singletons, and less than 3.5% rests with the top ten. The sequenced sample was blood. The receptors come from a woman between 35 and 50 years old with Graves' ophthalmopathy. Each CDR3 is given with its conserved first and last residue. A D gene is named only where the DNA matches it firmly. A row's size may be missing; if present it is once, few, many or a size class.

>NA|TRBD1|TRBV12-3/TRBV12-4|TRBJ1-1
TGTGCCAGCAGTCGCGTCTACGGGGACAGGGATATAGGCACTGAAGCTTTCTTT
CASSRVYGDRDIGTEAFF
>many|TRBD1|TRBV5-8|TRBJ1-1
TGTGCCAGCAGCTATCACAGGGGGGTCATGAACACTGAAGCTTTCTTT
CASSYHRGVMNTEAFF
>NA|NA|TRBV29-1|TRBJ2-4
TGCAGCGTTGAAGATAATCCAAACATTCAGTACTTC
CSVEDNPNIQYF
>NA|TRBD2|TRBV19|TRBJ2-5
TGTGCCAGTAGCACGACGGGGAAGGGAGGGCAAGAGACCCAGTACTTC
CASSTTGKGGQETQYF
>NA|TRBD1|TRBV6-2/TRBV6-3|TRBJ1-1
TGTGCCAGCAATCTACAGGGGAGCACTGAAGCTTTCTTT
CASNLQGSTEAFF
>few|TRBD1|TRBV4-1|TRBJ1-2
TGCGCCAGCAGCCAAGATGGGACGGGACAGGGGGGGGCTTATGGCTACACCTTC
CASSQDGTGQGGAYGYTF
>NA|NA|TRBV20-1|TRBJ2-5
TGCAGTGCTAGTGGACTCATTCAAGAGACCCAGTACTTC
CSASGLIQETQYF
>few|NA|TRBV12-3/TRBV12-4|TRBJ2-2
TGTGCCAGCAGTTTCTACCAGTCGAACACCGGGGAGCTGTTTTTT
CASSFYQSNTGELFF
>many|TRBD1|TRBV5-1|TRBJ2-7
TGCGCCAGCAGCTTACAGGGGGCGGTCAACGAGCAGTACTTC
CASSLQGAVNEQYF
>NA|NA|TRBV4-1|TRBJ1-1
TGCGCCAGCAGCCCCCCGCAGGGAAGTCTTTTGGACACTGAAGCTTTCTTT
CASSPPQGSLLDTEAFF
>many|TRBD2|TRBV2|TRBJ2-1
TGTGCCAGCATGGAGGGCGAGACTAGCGGTTATGGGTTCTTC
CASMEGETSGYGFF
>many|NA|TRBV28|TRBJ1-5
TGTGCCAGCAGTAGACTTGATTGGGATCAGCCCCAGCATTTT
CASSRLDWDQPQHF
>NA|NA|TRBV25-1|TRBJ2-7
TGTGCCAGCAGTGACCTTGGGGGTCTGGAGTACGAGCAGTACTTC
CASSDLGGLEYEQYF
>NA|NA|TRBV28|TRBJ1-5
TGTGCCAGCAGTTTCAGCGGGGGCGGTAATCGGCCCCAGCATTTT
CASSFSGGGNRPQHF
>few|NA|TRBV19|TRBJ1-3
TGTGCCAGCTCAATAACAGACATCTCTGGAAACACCATATATTTT
CASSITDISGNTIYF
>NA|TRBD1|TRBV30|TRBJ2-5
TGTGCCCGCCGGGACAGCAAGGGGACCCAGTACTTC
CARRDSKGTQYF
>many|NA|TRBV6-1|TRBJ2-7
TGTGCCAGCAGTGAAGCAGTTTACGAGCAGTACTTC
CASSEAVYEQYF
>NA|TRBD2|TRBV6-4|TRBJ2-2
TGTGCCAGCAGTGACTCGTCTAGCGGGAGTCCCGGGGAGCTGTTTTTT
CASSDSSSGSPGELFF
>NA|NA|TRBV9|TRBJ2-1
TGTGCCAGCAGCCCCCTTTGGGAGAGTGAGCAGTTCTTC
CASSPLWESEQFF
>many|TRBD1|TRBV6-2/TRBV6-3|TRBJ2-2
TGTGCCAGCAGTCGGGGACAGGGGCACACCGGGGAGCTGTTTTTT
CASSRGQGHTGELFF
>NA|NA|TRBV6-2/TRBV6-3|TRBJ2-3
TGTGCCAGCACCGGCCCGAGCACAGATACGCAGTATTTT
CASTGPSTDTQYF
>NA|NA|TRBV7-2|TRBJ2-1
TGTGCCAGCAGCTCGGGGGAACTGATCCTCTACAATGAGCAGTTCTTC
CASSSGELILYNEQFF
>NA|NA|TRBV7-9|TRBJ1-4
TGTGCCAGCAGCGGGGGGGGGATCCAACGGACTAATGAAAAACTGTTTTTT
CASSGGGIQRTNEKLFF
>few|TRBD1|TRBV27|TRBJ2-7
TGTGCCAGCCGGATTGACAGGGGTATGGGGTTCGAGCAGTACTTC
CASRIDRGMGFEQYF
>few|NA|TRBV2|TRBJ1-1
TGTGCCAGCAGTGAGAGGGCGGTGGTGGGCACTGAAGCTTTCTTT
CASSERAVVGTEAFF
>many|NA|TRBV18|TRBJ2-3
TGTGCCAGCTCACCACGGGGAAACCACGACCTCACAGATACGCAGTATTTT
CASSPRGNHDLTDTQYF
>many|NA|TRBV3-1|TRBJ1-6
TGTGCCAGCAGGCTGAGAAGGGAACCTAATTCACCCCTCCACTTT
CASRLRREPNSPLHF
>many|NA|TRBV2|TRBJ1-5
TGTGCCAGCAGTGATTACAGGGATCAGCCCCAGCATTTT
CASSDYRDQPQHF
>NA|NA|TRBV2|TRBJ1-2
TGTGCCAGCAGTGTGGGGGGCTCCAACTATGGCTACACCTTC
CASSVGGSNYGYTF